The TCR beta chain under discussion was sequenced for a study of shared clonotypes between healthy human individuals. Study donors comprised healthy, HIV-negative adults devoid of recent acute infection or vaccination. The V end lost 0 bases, the J end lost 0 bases, and 13 bases lay between the germline ends. Germline CDR1 LNHNV, CDR2 YYDKDF (reference sequence). The CDR3 has 17 amino acids. Method: immunoSEQ multiplex PCR; TCRdb's copy keeps in-frame clones and lacks some. The repertoire holds some 2,500,000 clones, with 93% as singletons. V usage is TRBV15 and J usage is TRBJ2-3; the D call may be TRBD1 or TRBD2 (5 bases each). The material sequenced was naive CD4+ T cells from PBMCs. As for subset: CD45RA+ positively selected. The clonotype originates from a young man in good health. Some clones in this sample may be carry-over from other donors' samples. CDR3 loop: CATSRDPLGRSTDTQYF. The DNA for the CDR3 is TGTGCCACCAGCAGAGATCCCCTGGGACGGAGCACAGATACGCAGTATTTT.